This passage covers 18 T cell receptor beta chains from one sample sequenced in a study of blood T cell repertoires in COVID-19. Using immunoSEQ multiplex PCR, the repertoire was profiled, and TCRdb retains in-frame clones only, with some absent. This table holds approximately 100,000 clones, 80% to 85% found once. Input material: peripheral blood. These receptors all come from a man between 60 and 70 years old with acute or convalescent COVID-19.

The chain recombines TRBV4-3 with TRBJ1-2; 10 bases align to TRBD1. V was pared by 7 bases and J by 4 bases, with 9 bases of the junction left unmatched. The CDR3 consists of 15 residues. Germline assignment: CDR1 LGHNA and CDR2 YSLEER. The CDR3 DNA follows: TGCGCCAGCACCTCCAGACAGGGGGCGGCCTATGGCTACACCTTC. This sequence encodes CASTSRQGAAYGYTF.

The genes are TRBV7-2 and TRBJ1-2, with 10 bases aligning to TRBD1. CDR3 length: 16 amino acids. CDR1 and CDR2 (germline): SGHTA, FQGNSA. Trimming took 3 bases from V and 6 from J; bases not matched to a gene: 10. CDR3 loop: CASSLTRDRGLDGYTF. CDR3 in DNA: TGTGCCAGCAGCTTGACCCGGGACAGGGGTTTGGATGGCTACACCTTC.

This rearrangement joins TRBV2 to TRBJ2-2; TRBD1 matches at 11 bases. The CDR3 consists of 15 residues. Germline CDR1 reads SNHLY; CDR2 reads FYNNEI. V dropped 9 bases and J dropped 3; count of bases not matched to a gene: 6. In DNA, the CDR3 is TGTGCCAGTCCTCCGGGACAGGGGGACACCGGGGAGCTGTTTTTT. It translates to CASPPGQGDTGELFF.

This rearrangement joins TRBV10-3 to TRBJ2-1; 7 positions match TRBD2. V dropped 0 bases and J dropped 0; count of bases not matched to a gene: 8. The CDR3 length is 18 residues. Per germline, CDR1 ENHRY and CDR2 SYGVKD. The CDR3: CAISESLGAGVSYNEQFF. CDR3 bases: TGTGCCATCAGTGAGTCTCTCGGGGCGGGGGTCTCCTACAATGAGCAGTTCTTC.

V gene TRBV5-6 combines with J gene TRBJ2-3; D perhaps matches TRBD2 (5 bases). This CDR3 contains 13 residues. CDR1 and CDR2 (germline): SGHDT, YYEEEE. The V gene lost 0 bases and the J gene lost 7 bases, with 9 bases spanning the gap. CDR3 sequence reads: CASSLGGANTQYF. CDR3 nucleotide sequence: TGTGCCAGCAGCTTGGGGGGAGCGAATACGCAGTATTTT.

The DNA of the CDR3 is TGCAGCGTTGCAGGGGCGCAATCTGGCTACACCTTC. It translates to CSVAGAQSGYTF. The genes are TRBV29-1 and TRBJ1-2; D possibly corresponds to TRBD1 (6 bases). The CDR3 extends over 12 amino acids. Between the trimmed V and J ends, which lost 4 bases and 7 bases, there was a span of 13 bases. Germline V gives CDR1 SQVTM, CDR2 ANQGSEA.

The chain employs TRBV7-3 and TRBJ1-1; 10 nucleotides match TRBD1. This CDR3 has 12 residues. CDR1 and CDR2 from the germline V gene are SGHTA and FQGTGA. The V gene end was trimmed by 3 bases and the J gene end by 11 bases; junction bases not matched to a gene: 3. The CDR3 loop is CASSFDRGLAFF. The DNA for the CDR3 is TGTGCCAGCAGCTTTGACAGGGGGCTGGCTTTCTTT.

The gene calls are TRBV27 and TRBJ1-1; 9 nucleotides match TRBD1. J lost 6 bases, V lost 5 bases, and 10 bases had no gene match. This CDR3 contains 15 residues. Looked up from germline, CDR1 is MNHEY and CDR2 is SMNVEV (reference sequence). The CDR3 protein is CASSLGDRVMAEAFF. Here the CDR3 DNA reads TGTGCCAGCAGTCTAGGGGACAGGGTAATGGCTGAAGCTTTCTTT.

This chain connects TRBV5-1 to TRBJ1-1; the match to TRBD1 covers 11 bases. The junction had 6 bases not matched to a gene; V was cut back by 4 bases and J by 1 base. This CDR3 spans 16 amino acids. Germline V gives CDR1 SGHRS, CDR2 YFSETQ. CDR3 coding DNA: TGCGCCAGCAGCCGCTGGACAGGGGGCTGGAACACTGAAGCTTTCTTT. Translation: CASSRWTGGWNTEAFF.

V gene TRBV19 combines with J gene TRBJ1-4; the D gene is possibly TRBD1 (5 bases). CDR3 length: 15 amino acids. V dropped 3 bases and J dropped 0 bases, with 8 bases sitting between them. Per the germline V gene, CDR1 is LNHDA and CDR2 is SQIVND (reference sequence). The CDR3 sequence: CASSIPGTTNEKLFF. In DNA, the CDR3 is TGTGCCAGTAGTATCCCAGGGACAACTAATGAAAAACTGTTTTTT.

This rearrangement joins TRBV27 to TRBJ1-1, with D perhaps matching TRBD1 (5 bases). V gave up 7 bases and J gave up 1 base, with 28 bases separating them. The germline CDR1 and CDR2 sequences are MNHEY and SMNVEV (reference sequence). This CDR3 has 19 amino acids. As DNA, the CDR3 is TGTGCCAGCACTCTCCCTCACCGCCGGGACTGGAAGAAGAACACTGAAGCTTTCTTT. It specifies CASTLPHRRDWKKNTEAFF.

This clone was recorded once. The chain employs TRBV19 and TRBJ1-1; possible D gene TRBD1, 5 bases. CDR1 is LNHDA, CDR2 SQIVND, per germline (reference sequence). CDR3 length: 13 amino acids. The V end was cut by 2 bases, the J end by 5 bases, with 9 bases between. The CDR3 spells CASSIQGGTEAFF. The CDR3, as DNA: TGTGCCAGTAGTATACAGGGAGGGACTGAAGCTTTCTTT.

This clone was detected a few times. CDR3 sequence reads: CASSPHGGAGRNSPLHF. CDR3 nucleotides: TGTGCCAGTAGTCCCCATGGGGGGGCTGGTCGCAATTCACCCCTCCACTTT. The chain couples TRBV19 to TRBJ1-6, with D perhaps matching TRBD1 (6 bases). Germline loops: CDR1 LNHDA, CDR2 SQIVND (reference sequence). The CDR3 runs to 17 residues. V gave up 5 bases and J gave up 7 bases, with 21 bases separating them.

The V and J genes are TRBV18 and TRBJ2-2; tentatively, D is TRBD1 (6 bases). The V gene's germline CDR1 is KGHSH and CDR2 LQKENI. CDR3 length: 16 residues. The V and J ends lost 4 bases and 0 bases respectively, with 12 bases between them. The CDR3 DNA follows: TGTGCCAGCTCACTCCGCGAGGGGGCGAACACCGGGGAGCTGTTTTTT. It translates to CASSLREGANTGELFF.

The chain couples TRBV5-5 to TRBJ1-2, with D perhaps TRBD1 (6 bases). The germline V gene encodes CDR1 SGHKS and CDR2 YYEKEE (reference sequence). V was pared by 1 base and J by 8 bases, with 6 bases between. CDR3 length: 11 residues. This chain's CDR3 is CASSLTGGYTF. In DNA form, the CDR3 reads TGTGCCAGCAGCTTGACAGGGGGCTACACCTTC. The whole variable domain, filled in from reference TRBV5-5 and TRBJ1-2, reads DAGVTQSPTHLIKTRGQQVTLRCSPISGHKSVSWYQQVLGQGPQFIFQYYEKEERGRGNFPDRFSARQFPNYSSELNVNALLLGDSALYLCASSLTGGYTFGSGTRLTVV.

The chain has TRBV2 and TRBJ1-1, with 7 positions matching TRBD1. The V gene end was trimmed by 8 bases and the J gene end by 2 bases; junction bases not matched to a gene: 5. The CDR3 loop spans 13 amino acids. Germline CDR1 SNHLY, CDR2 FYNNEI. The CDR3 region has the DNA TGTGCCAGCGGGACAGACCTCAACACTGAAGCTTTCTTT. Its translation: CASGTDLNTEAFF. The variable domain in full, completed from reference TRBV2 and TRBJ1-1, reads EPEVTQTPSHQVTQMGQEVILRCVPISNHLYFYWYRQILGQKVEFLVSFYNNEISEKSEIFDDQFSVERPDGSNFTLKIRSTKLEDSAMYFCASGTDLNTEAFFGQGTRLTVV.

The V and J genes are TRBV3-1 (or the pseudogene TRBV3-2) and TRBJ2-7; 9 nucleotides agree with TRBD1. Germline trimming cut 4 bases from V and 6 bases from J; bases unmatched to any gene: 7. CDR3 length: 14 residues. Germline V lookup: CDR1 LGHDT, CDR2 YNNKEL (reference sequence). The CDR3 loop is CASSPRTGAREQYF. In DNA form, the CDR3 reads TGTGCCAGCAGCCCCAGGACAGGGGCTCGCGAGCAGTACTTC.

The chain is built from TRBV6-5 and TRBJ2-1; 9 nucleotides match TRBD1. Trimming removed 5 bases from V and 10 bases from J; junction bases left unmatched: 3. The CDR3 consists of 12 residues. Germline V gene sequence: CDR1 MNHEY, CDR2 SVGAGI. This CDR3 is CASSKTGGEQFF. CDR3 nucleotides: TGTGCCAGCAGTAAAACAGGGGGCGAGCAGTTCTTC.